These 14 T cell receptor beta chains share one sample of origin, sequenced in a study of STAT5B mutations in CD4+ large granular lymphocyte leukemia. This table comes from immunoSEQ multiplex PCR, and its TCRdb copy is limited to in-frame clones, with some not included. The data show more than 40,000 clones, with more than 65% seen just once and less than 0.4% held by the top ten. Source material: CD4+ T cells from blood buffy coats. These TCRs come from a human donor in good health.

The chain uses TRBV2 and TRBJ1-2; D uncertain. This CDR3 region has 14 residues. The V end was cut by 4 bases, the J end by 0 bases, with 9 bases between. The germline V gene encodes CDR1 SNHLY and CDR2 FYNNEI. CDR3 amino acids: CASSVLVANYGYTF. CDR3 nucleotide sequence: TGTGCCAGCAGTGTCCTCGTAGCTAACTATGGCTACACCTTC.

This clone turned up a few times. The chain combines TRBV30 with TRBJ1-1; D is possibly TRBD1 (6 bases). V gave up 4 bases and J gave up 1 base, with 16 bases separating them. The CDR3 runs 15 residues. CDR1 and CDR2 (germline): GTSNPN, SVGIG (reference sequence). As DNA, the CDR3 is TGTGCCTGGAAACCCCTTACAGGGCGGAACACTGAAGCTTTCTTT. This gives the protein CAWKPLTGRNTEAFF.

The J gene is TRBJ1-2, the V gene TRBV9; D is undetermined. The CDR3 extends over 12 amino acids. Germline V lookup: CDR1 SGDLS, CDR2 YYNGEE. Trimming left V 2 bases short and J 4 bases short, with 6 bases between. CDR3 coding DNA: TGTGCCAGCAGCGTTCAGAGCTATGGCTACACCTTC. The encoded protein is CASSVQSYGYTF.

The J gene is TRBJ2-2, the V gene TRBV4-1; the D call may be TRBD1 or TRBD2 (6 bases each). The V gene lost 1 base and the J gene lost 1 base, with 10 bases spanning the gap. Looked up from germline, CDR1 is MGHRA and CDR2 is YSYEKL. CDR3 length: 16 amino acids. The CDR3 DNA is TGCGCCAGCAGCCAAGTCGGGGGCCTGAACACCGGGGAGCTGTTTTTT. Translation gives CASSQVGGLNTGELFF.

The gene calls are TRBV5-4 and TRBJ2-7; TRBD1 might be the D (6 bases). The CDR3 runs to 16 residues. V was shortened by 5 bases and J by 0 bases, with 18 bases between the two germline ends. Germline-derived CDR1 and CDR2 are SGHNT and YYREEE (reference sequence). DNA of the CDR3: TGTGCCAGCAGAACAGACAGGCAGGGCGGCTCCTACGAGCAGTACTTC. Amino acids: CASRTDRQGGSYEQYF.

V and J are TRBV11-3 and TRBJ1-6, with no clear D. Trimming left V 5 bases short and J 0 bases short, with 8 bases between. The CDR3 is made up of 15 amino acids. The germline CDR1 and CDR2 sequences are SGHNT and YENEEA. The DNA for the CDR3 is TGTGCCAGCAGCAGGATGAGCTCCTATAATTCACCCCTCCACTTT. Its translation is CASSRMSSYNSPLHF.

The chain combines TRBV29-1 with TRBJ2-1; D possibly corresponds to TRBD2 (7 bases). The V gene lost 7 bases and the J gene lost 5 bases, with 18 bases spanning the gap. From germline, CDR1 is SQVTM and CDR2 ANQGSEA. This CDR3 comprises 14 residues. The CDR3 bases are TGCAGCGCCGGGGGGCAGGGTGGCCACAATGAGCAGTTCTTC. Protein product: CSAGGQGGHNEQFF.

This clone occurred once. The chain employs TRBV12-1 and TRBJ1-1. TRBV12-1 is labeled a pseudogene. The CDR3 loop spans 14 amino acids. The CDR3 sequence: CASSFAGVPTEAFF. The CDR3 DNA is TGTGCCAGCAGCTTTGCTGGGGTCCCCACTGAAGCTTTCTTT.

This chain connects TRBV9 to TRBJ1-6; 7 nucleotides agree with TRBD1. Per germline, CDR1 SGDLS and CDR2 YYNGEE. With V trimmed by 3 bases and J by 6 bases, 6 bases remained unmatched. The CDR3 runs 15 residues. CDR3 region: CASSDTGQLNSPLHF. The CDR3 nucleotides are TGTGCCAGCAGCGACACGGGACAGCTTAATTCACCCCTCCACTTT. The entire variable domain, with the rest obtained from reference TRBV9 and TRBJ1-6, is as follows: DSGVTQTPKHLITATGQRVTLRCSPRSGDLSVYWYQQSLDQGLQFLIQYYNGEERAKGNILERFSAQQFPDLHSELNLSSLELGDSALYFCASSDTGQLNSPLHFGNGTRLTVT.

V and J are TRBV9 and TRBJ2-1, with 7 bases lining up with TRBD1. The CDR3 has 13 amino acids. V was clipped by 3 bases and J by 14 bases; unmatched bases: 11. CDR1 SGDLS and CDR2 YYNGEE come from the germline V gene. This CDR3 reads CASSASIGTDEFF. In DNA, the CDR3 is TGTGCCAGCAGCGCCTCAATCGGGACAGACGAGTTCTTC.

V usage is TRBV6-5 and J usage is TRBJ1-1; the D is unclear. Germline CDR1 MNHEY, CDR2 SVGAGI. Between the trimmed V and J ends, which lost 2 bases and 5 bases, there was a span of 9 bases. CDR3 length: 13 residues. DNA for the CDR3: TGTGCCAGCAGTTACGGGCGAGGGACTGAAGCTTTCTTT. Translated: CASSYGRGTEAFF.

The gene calls are TRBV4-2 and TRBJ1-6; tentatively, D is TRBD1 (5 bases). V dropped 1 base and J dropped 10 bases, with 20 bases sitting between them. This CDR3 is 17 amino acids long. Germline CDR1 is LGHNA and CDR2 is YNFKEQ. CDR3 loop: CASSQVGVGVGPSPLHF. CDR3 bases: TGTGCCAGCAGCCAAGTAGGGGTTGGGGTCGGTCCCTCACCCCTCCACTTT.

This clone was detected only once. The chain links TRBV2 to TRBJ2-1; TRBD2 matches 10 bases. CDR1 is SNHLY and CDR2 is FYNNEI in the germline V gene. V lost 3 bases to trimming and J lost 2 bases; unmatched junction nucleotides: 10. The CDR3 runs 18 residues. CDR3 sequence: CASSDVSSGRAAYNEQFF. The CDR3 bases are TGTGCCAGCAGTGATGTGTCTAGCGGGAGAGCCGCCTACAATGAGCAGTTCTTC.

CDR3 sequence (DNA): TGTGCCAGCTCATCAGGACTAAGGGGAGAGCAGTACTTC. Residues: CASSSGLRGEQYF. The chain recombines TRBV18 with TRBJ2-7; maybe TRBD2 (6 bases). The CDR3 contains 13 residues. Between the trimmed V and J ends, which lost 5 bases and 7 bases, there was a span of 15 bases. Germline V lookup: CDR1 KGHSH, CDR2 LQKENI.